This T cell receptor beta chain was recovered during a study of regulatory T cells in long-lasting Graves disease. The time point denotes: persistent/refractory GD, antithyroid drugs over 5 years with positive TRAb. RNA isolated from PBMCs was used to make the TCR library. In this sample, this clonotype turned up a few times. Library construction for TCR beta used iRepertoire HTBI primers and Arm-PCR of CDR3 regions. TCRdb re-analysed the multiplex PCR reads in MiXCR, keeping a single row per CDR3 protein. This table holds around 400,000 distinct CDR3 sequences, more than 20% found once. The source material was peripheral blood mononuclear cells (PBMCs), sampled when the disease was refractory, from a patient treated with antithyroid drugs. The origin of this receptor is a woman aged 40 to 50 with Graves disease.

CDR3 sequence reads: CASSITGDEQYF. In DNA form, the CDR3 reads TGTGCCAGCAGCATAACAGGGGACGAGCAGTACTTC. The chain combines TRBV27 with TRBJ2-7; TRBD1 matches 7 bases. Per germline, CDR1 MNHEY and CDR2 SMNVEV (reference sequence). The ends lost 6 bases at V and 5 bases at J; junction bases unmatched: 4. The CDR3 is 12 amino acids.